This note documents a single T cell receptor beta chain sequence. CDR1 and CDR2 (germline): SGHVS, FQNEAQ. This CDR3 is 15 amino acids long. V lost 4 bases to trimming and J lost 3 bases; unmatched junction nucleotides: 3. Time point reported: pretreatment peripheral blood. The sample comes from a study of PD-L1 blockade in urothelial cancer. Study at large: Treatment start was followed by blood analysis at 3 weeks (second dose) and again at 6 weeks. Among blood samples, the median T cell count was some 140,000.

The assay was immunoSEQ multiplex PCR, and TCRdb's table has in-frame clones only and misses some. The sample lists about 39,000 clones, 80% to 95% seen once, with around 11% in the top ten. The genes are TRBV7-8 and TRBJ2-1; 10 nucleotides line up with TRBD1. The sequences come from PBMCs, collected around atezolizumab (anti-PD-L1) treatment. This sequence originates from a woman aged 60-75 years with urothelial cancer. CDR3 coding DNA: TGTGCCAGCAGCTCGGGACAGGGGTTCTACAATGAGCAGTTCTTC. Amino acids: CASSSGQGFYNEQFF.